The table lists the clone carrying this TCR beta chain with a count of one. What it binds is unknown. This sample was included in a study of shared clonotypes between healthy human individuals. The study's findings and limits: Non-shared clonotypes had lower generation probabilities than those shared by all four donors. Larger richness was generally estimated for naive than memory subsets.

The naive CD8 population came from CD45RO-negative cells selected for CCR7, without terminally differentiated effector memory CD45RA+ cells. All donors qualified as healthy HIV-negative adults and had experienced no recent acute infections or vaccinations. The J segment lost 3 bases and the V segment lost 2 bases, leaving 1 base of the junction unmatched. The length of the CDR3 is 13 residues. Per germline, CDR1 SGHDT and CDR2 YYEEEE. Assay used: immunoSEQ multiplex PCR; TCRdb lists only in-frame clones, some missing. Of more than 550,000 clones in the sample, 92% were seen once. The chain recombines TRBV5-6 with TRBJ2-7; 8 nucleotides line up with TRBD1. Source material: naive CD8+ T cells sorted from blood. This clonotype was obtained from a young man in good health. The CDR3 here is CASSLDRGYEQYF. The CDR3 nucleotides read TGTGCCAGCAGCTTAGACAGGGGCTACGAGCAGTACTTC.